The 24 T cell receptor beta chains below were found in one sample sequenced in a study of shared clonotypes between healthy human individuals (TCRdb year 2020). Library construction relied on the immunoSEQ multiplex PCR assay. This immuneACCESS table, as held by TCRdb, lists in-frame sequences with V and J called but not all clones. Of the missing ones, under half trace to an unresolved V gene in checked studies; the others have no known cause. The sample profile shows about 800,000 clones; around 96% of them were found once. The ten largest clones capture less than 0.25% of the sample. CD8 naive samples were CD45RO-negative cells positively selected for CCR7, giving a CD45RA+CCR7+ population that excluded TemRA cells. Material: naive CD8+ T cells sorted from blood. The cell subset or site label on this specimen signifies: CD45RA+CCR7+. The receptor set was obtained from a man younger than 45 in good health.

The CDR3: CASSLGADSSSGNTIYF. The CDR3 DNA reads as TGCGCCAGCAGCTTGGGGGCCGATTCCTCCTCTGGAAACACCATATATTTT. The gene calls are TRBV5-1 and TRBJ1-3; no reliable D call. V was cut by 0 bases and J by 0 bases, with 13 bases left in between. The CDR3 has 17 amino acids. CDR1 is SGHRS and CDR2 is YFSETQ in the germline V gene.

With regard to this clone: Distinct nucleotide sequences in the sample also encode this CDR3. The gene calls are TRBV27 and TRBJ2-5; TRBD2 aligns across 12 bases. V lost 4 bases, J lost 5 bases, and 5 bases stayed unmatched. Germline CDR1 MNHEY, CDR2 SMNVEV (reference sequence). This CDR3 region has 15 residues. The chain's CDR3 is CASSSSGTSGETQYF. In DNA form, the CDR3 reads TGTGCCAGCAGTTCCTCCGGGACTAGCGGGGAGACCCAGTACTTC.

This clone was seen only once. This sequence joins TRBV7-9 and TRBJ1-1, with TRBD1 identical over 7 bases. CDR3 length: 14 amino acids. Germline values: CDR1 SEHNR, CDR2 FQNEAQ (reference sequence). Unmatched junction bases numbered 2, after V lost 3 bases and J lost 1 base. CDR3 loop: CASSLGQSNTEAFF. CDR3 DNA: TGTGCCAGCAGCTTGGGACAGTCGAACACTGAAGCTTTCTTT.

The chain combines TRBV9 with TRBJ2-5; D may be TRBD1 (5 bases). The V and J ends lost 3 bases and 13 bases respectively, with 16 bases between them. Germline values: CDR1 SGDLS, CDR2 YYNGEE. This CDR3 region has 12 residues. CDR3 in amino acids: CASSEGSGHSYF. The CDR3 nucleotides are TGTGCCAGCAGCGAGGGGTCTGGCCACTCGTACTTC.

This chain links TRBV2 with TRBJ1-1; the D is unclear. Germline values: CDR1 SNHLY, CDR2 FYNNEI. Trimming shortened V by 3 bases and J by 2 bases, and 10 bases separated the two germline ends. The CDR3 has 14 residues. In DNA, the CDR3 is TGTGCCAGCAGTGAGGGGTGGGCCAACACTGAAGCTTTCTTT. Its protein product is CASSEGWANTEAFF.

The chain employs TRBV6-4 and TRBJ1-3, with TRBD1 matching 8 bases. Germline V lookup: CDR1 MRHNA, CDR2 SNTAGT. This CDR3 has 16 amino acids. V shed 4 bases and J 4 bases; nucleotides not matched to a gene: 9. The chain's CDR3 is CASSGETGAKGNTIYF. The CDR3 nucleotides are TGTGCCAGCAGTGGCGAGACAGGGGCTAAGGGAAACACCATATATTTT.

The chain uses TRBV7-9 and TRBJ1-4; perhaps TRBD1 as D (6 bases). CDR1 is SEHNR and CDR2 is FQNEAQ in the germline V gene (reference sequence). The CDR3 contains 16 residues. V gave up 3 bases and J gave up 0 bases, with 11 bases separating them. CDR3 DNA sequence: TGTGCCAGCAGCTTTACAGGGCTCTCAACTAATGAAAAACTGTTTTTT. Its protein is CASSFTGLSTNEKLFF.

This sequence joins TRBV23-1 and TRBJ2-5, with 8 bases identical to TRBD2. TRBV23-1 is filed as an ORF, its function uncertain. This CDR3 comprises 17 residues. V shed 2 bases, J shed 6 bases, and the junction held 14 bases outside the gene matches. CDR3 in amino acids: CASSQTKLLAGIKTQYF. The CDR3 DNA follows: TGCGCCAGCAGTCAAACGAAACTCTTAGCGGGAATAAAGACCCAGTACTTC.

V is TRBV10-3 and J is TRBJ1-5, with D possibly TRBD1 on 6 matching bases. Germline loops: CDR1 ENHRY, CDR2 SYGVKD. This CDR3 has 13 amino acids. V lost 2 bases, J lost 6 bases, and 8 bases lay in between. DNA of the CDR3: TGTGCCATCAGTGAGGGCAGGGGTCAGCCCCAGCATTTT. It codes for CAISEGRGQPQHF.

The J gene is TRBJ1-3, the V gene TRBV6-6, with TRBD1 identical over 7 bases. CDR1 MNHNY and CDR2 SVGAGI come from the germline V gene (reference sequence). J lost 8 bases, V lost 5 bases, and 9 bases had no gene match. CDR3 size: 14 residues. CDR3 loop: CASSHPGGGDTIYF. CDR3 in DNA: TGTGCCAGCAGTCACCCAGGAGGGGGCGACACCATATATTTT.

The rearrangement uses TRBV5-1 and TRBJ2-7, with 9 bases identical to TRBD1. V shed 3 bases, J shed 5 bases, and the junction held 9 bases outside the gene matches. Germline V gives CDR1 SGHRS, CDR2 YFSETQ. The CDR3 is made up of 15 amino acids. CDR3 in amino acids: CASSSKTGGLHEQYF. The CDR3 coding sequence is TGCGCCAGCAGCTCTAAGACAGGGGGTCTCCACGAGCAGTACTTC.

The count of this clone is one. The J gene is TRBJ2-7, the V gene TRBV5-1, with TRBD2 identical over 14 bases. The ends lost 4 bases at V and 6 bases at J; junction bases unmatched: 6. The CDR3 extends over 15 amino acids. Per the germline V gene, CDR1 is SGHRS and CDR2 is YFSETQ. The CDR3 bases are TGCGCCAGCAGCGGGGGACTAGCGGGAGCCCTCGAGCAGTACTTC. Translation gives CASSGGLAGALEQYF.

This chain links TRBV10-1 with TRBJ2-7; 7 positions match TRBD2. V shed 3 bases and J 2 bases; nucleotides not matched to a gene: 7. Germline-derived CDR1 and CDR2 are WNHNN and SYGVQD (reference sequence). The CDR3 spans 15 residues. CDR3 region: CASSDGLAETYEQYF. The CDR3 coding sequence is TGCGCCAGCAGTGACGGTCTAGCGGAGACCTACGAGCAGTACTTC.

This chain links TRBV28 with TRBJ2-1, with TRBD1 identical over 11 bases. The J segment lost 8 bases and the V segment lost 2 bases, leaving 5 bases of the junction unmatched. There are 15 residues in the CDR3. Germline V gene lookup returns CDR1 MDHEN and CDR2 SYDVKM. The CDR3 DNA reads TGTGCCAGCAGTTTACCCGGACAGGGGGCTCATGAGCAGTTCTTC. Translating gives CASSLPGQGAHEQFF.

This clone was seen once. The chain has TRBV7-9 and TRBJ2-1; 8 bases line up with TRBD1. The J segment lost 6 bases and the V segment lost 5 bases, leaving 9 bases of the junction unmatched. CDR1 SEHNR and CDR2 FQNEAQ come from the germline V gene (reference sequence). The CDR3 contains 15 residues. The CDR3 loop is CASSQSTGVPNEQFF. CDR3 coding DNA: TGTGCCAGCAGCCAATCGACAGGGGTTCCCAATGAGCAGTTCTTC. Using reference TRBV7-9 and TRBJ2-1 for the parts outside the CDR3, the full variable domain is DTGVSQNPRHKITKRGQNVTFRCDPISEHNRLYWYRQTLGQGPEFLTYFQNEAQLEKSRLLSDRFSAERPKGSFSTLEIQRTEQGDSAMYLCASSQSTGVPNEQFFGPGTRLTVL.

The chain links TRBV29-1 to TRBJ2-7; D might be TRBD2 (5 bases). The CDR3 spans 13 residues. V was pared by 5 bases and J by 3 bases, with 14 bases between. Looked up from germline, CDR1 is SQVTM and CDR2 is ANQGSEA. The CDR3 loop reads CSVLWGALYEQYF. The CDR3 DNA reads TGCAGCGTTCTATGGGGAGCGCTCTACGAGCAGTACTTC.

V and J are TRBV27 and TRBJ1-1, with TRBD1 as a possible D gene (5 bases). CDR1 and CDR2 (germline): MNHEY, SMNVEV (reference sequence). Trimming removed 3 bases from V and 3 bases from J, with 14 bases in between. This CDR3 comprises 15 residues. This CDR3 reads CASSFTTGGHTEAFF. The CDR3 DNA follows: TGTGCCAGCAGTTTCACAACAGGTGGCCACACTGAAGCTTTCTTT.

This chain joins TRBV6-5 and TRBJ2-2, with D tentatively TRBD1 (6 bases). The germline CDR1 and CDR2 sequences are MNHEY and SVGAGI. This CDR3 spans 13 amino acids. V gave up 6 bases and J gave up 7 bases, with 12 bases separating them. The CDR3 loop reads CASRPGQHGELFF. As DNA, the CDR3 is TGTGCCAGCAGACCCGGACAGCACGGGGAGCTGTTTTTT.

This sequence joins TRBV29-1 and TRBJ2-7; possible D gene TRBD1, 5 bases. CDR3 length: 13 residues. Looked up from germline, CDR1 is SQVTM and CDR2 is ANQGSEA. Trimming removed 6 bases at V and 2 bases at J, with 14 bases between. The CDR3 DNA reads as TGCAGCGTCGCCTCGCAGGGAACCTACGAGCAGTACTTC. Its translation is CSVASQGTYEQYF.

The rearrangement links TRBV11-2 to TRBJ2-7; TRBD2 matches 11 bases. Germline CDR1 SGHAT, CDR2 FQNNGV. V was clipped by 4 bases and J by 4 bases; unmatched bases: 9. This CDR3 region has 16 residues. This chain's CDR3 is CASSSVGTSGFYEQYF. The CDR3 DNA sequence: TGTGCCAGCAGCTCAGTCGGGACTAGCGGCTTTTACGAGCAGTACTTC. Based on the CDR3 plus reference TRBV11-2 and TRBJ2-7, the full variable domain is EAGVAQSPRYKIIEKRQSVAFWCNPISGHATLYWYQQILGQGPKLLIQFQNNGVVDDSQLPKDRFSAERLKGVDSTLKIQPAKLEDSAVYLCASSSVGTSGFYEQYFGPGTRLTVT.

V is TRBV30 and J is TRBJ2-1; 9 bases fit TRBD1. Germline V gene data show CDR1 as GTSNPN and CDR2 as SVGIG (reference sequence). The CDR3 is made up of 14 amino acids. The J segment lost 7 bases and the V segment lost 1 base, leaving 5 bases of the junction unmatched. The CDR3 protein is CAWSEGTGINEQFF. DNA for the CDR3: TGTGCCTGGAGTGAAGGGACAGGGATTAATGAGCAGTTCTTC.

The chain has TRBV19 and TRBJ1-1; the D is unclear. V lost 5 bases to trimming and J lost 6 bases, with 19 bases between them. The CDR3 runs to 15 residues. Germline V gene lookup returns CDR1 LNHDA and CDR2 SQIVND (reference sequence). The CDR3 coding sequence is TGTGCCAGTAGTGCCCCCGACACTTCCTTCCCTGAAGCTTTCTTT. It specifies CASSAPDTSFPEAFF.

The V call is TRBV14, the J call TRBJ1-4; no clear D gene. Trimming cost V 4 bases and J 4 bases, with 19 bases left between them. The CDR3 totals 17 residues. Germline V gene sequence: CDR1 SGHDN, CDR2 FVKESK. The CDR3: CASSPSGLRGLNEKLFF. The CDR3 nucleotides read TGTGCCAGCAGCCCGTCCGGGCTCAGAGGCCTTAATGAAAAACTGTTTTTT.

The V and J genes are TRBV4-3 and TRBJ2-1; 10 positions match TRBD2. Germline values: CDR1 LGHNA, CDR2 YSLEER. Trimming cost V 1 base and J 6 bases; bases outside gene matches: 15. There are 19 residues in the CDR3. For the CDR3, the DNA is TGCGCCAGCAGCCAAGTAACAGGGTTTCTAGCGGGAGAAATCAATGAGCAGTTCTTC. Encoded protein: CASSQVTGFLAGEINEQFF.